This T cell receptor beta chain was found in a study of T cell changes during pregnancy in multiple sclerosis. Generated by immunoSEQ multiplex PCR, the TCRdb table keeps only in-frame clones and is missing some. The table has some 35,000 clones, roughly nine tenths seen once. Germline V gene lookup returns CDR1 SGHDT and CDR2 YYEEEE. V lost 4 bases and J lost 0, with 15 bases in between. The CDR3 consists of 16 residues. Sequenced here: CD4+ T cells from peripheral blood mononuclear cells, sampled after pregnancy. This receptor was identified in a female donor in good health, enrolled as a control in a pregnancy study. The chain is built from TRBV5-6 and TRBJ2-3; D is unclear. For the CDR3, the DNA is TGTGCCAGCAGCCGAACTGACGCGGCTAGCACAGATACGCAGTATTTT. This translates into CASSRTDAASTDTQYF.